The 6 T cell receptor beta chains listed next were all sequenced from one sample in a study of blood T cell repertoires in COVID-19. The assay was immunoSEQ multiplex PCR, and TCRdb's table has in-frame clones only and misses some. In the table there are approximately 300,000 clones, roughly 91% of which are singletons. The sequencing input was peripheral blood. The receptors here all came from a man aged 25-45 years with acute or convalescent COVID-19.

This chain uses TRBV4-1 with TRBJ2-1; 7 bases map to TRBD2. The CDR3 runs 18 residues. Germline V gene data show CDR1 as MGHRA and CDR2 as YSYEKL. J was trimmed by 5 bases and V by 4 bases; bases with no gene match: 17. The CDR3 coding sequence is TGCGCCAGCAGCCCAGGGAGGGAGCGGGCTGGCCCCAACAATGAGCAGTTCTTC. Residues: CASSPGRERAGPNNEQFF.

This clone was counted once. DNA for the CDR3: TGTGCCAGCACCGAGGGACAGTTAAGAAACACTGAAGCTTTCTTT. As protein: CASTEGQLRNTEAFF. J is TRBJ1-1 and V is TRBV5-6; 7 positions agree with TRBD1. Per germline, CDR1 SGHDT and CDR2 YYEEEE. The CDR3 is made up of 15 amino acids. The J segment lost 2 bases and the V segment lost 6 bases, leaving 10 bases of the junction unmatched.

V is TRBV27 and J is TRBJ1-6; no clear D gene. The V end was cut by 4 bases, the J end by 11 bases, with 12 bases between. Germline CDR1 reads MNHEY; CDR2 reads SMNVEV (reference sequence). The CDR3 runs 13 residues. The CDR3 DNA sequence: TGTGCCAGCAGTTACGGTTGGAGTGCACCCCTCCACTTT. This encodes CASSYGWSAPLHF.

The chain has TRBV3-1 (or the pseudogene TRBV3-2) and TRBJ2-3, with D possibly being TRBD2 (5 bases). The V end was cut by 0 bases, the J end by 3 bases, with 10 bases between. This CDR3 comprises 15 residues. From germline, CDR1 is LGHDT and CDR2 YNNKEL (reference sequence). The CDR3 sequence is CASSQEGGWTDTQYF. CDR3 nucleotide sequence: TGTGCCAGCAGCCAAGAGGGCGGGTGGACAGATACGCAGTATTTT.

The DNA for the CDR3 is TGCAGCGTACGGATATACAGGAACACTGAAGCTTTCTTT. Its translation: CSVRIYRNTEAFF. V and J are TRBV29-1 and TRBJ1-1; D is unresolved. The germline V gene encodes CDR1 SQVTM and CDR2 ANQGSEA. The V end was cut by 6 bases, the J end by 1 base, with 12 bases between. The CDR3 consists of 13 residues.

This clone was seen once. J is TRBJ2-2 and V is TRBV15; TRBD1 might be the D (6 bases). V was shortened by 6 bases and J by 1 base, with 6 bases between the two germline ends. The CDR3 has 13 amino acids. Germline CDR1 and CDR2: LNHNV and YYDKDF (reference sequence). The CDR3 is CATRQGNTGELFF. The CDR3 bases are TGTGCCACCAGACAGGGGAACACCGGGGAGCTGTTTTTT.